This passage covers 21 T cell receptor beta chains from one sample sequenced in a study of T cell responses to AZD1222 COVID-19 vaccine. Clones were sequenced by immunoSEQ multiplex PCR, and TCRdb holds only the in-frame ones, with some missing. The sample has about 100,000 clones, over 90% seen once. The source material was peripheral blood, sampled on day 0 of AZD1222 vaccination. The receptors come from an adult in good health.

V gene TRBV19 combines with J gene TRBJ1-2, with a weak D call TRBD1 (6 bases). Germline V lookup: CDR1 LNHDA, CDR2 SQIVND (reference sequence). V lost 7 bases to trimming and J lost 5 bases, with 14 bases between them. This CDR3 has 13 amino acids. In nucleotides, the CDR3 is TGTGCCAGTACGCCAGGGGCATTGTATGGCTACACCTTC. This sequence encodes CASTPGALYGYTF.

The J gene is TRBJ2-1, the V gene TRBV2; D call uncertain. The V gene's germline CDR1 is SNHLY and CDR2 FYNNEI. The length of the CDR3 is 12 residues. Trimming removed 6 bases at V and 4 bases at J, with 7 bases between. As DNA, the CDR3 is TGTGCCAGCAGGCTCAGGTACAATGAGCAGTTCTTC. The encoded protein is CASRLRYNEQFF.

This clone was picked up one time. The chain uses TRBV30 and TRBJ1-3; weak D call: TRBD1 (5 bases). This CDR3 is built from 13 residues. Deletions cut 5 bases from V and 4 bases from J, with 12 bases between. CDR1 and CDR2 from the germline V gene are GTSNPN and SVGIG (reference sequence). The CDR3 here is CAWDGGKGNTIYF. For the CDR3, the DNA is TGTGCCTGGGACGGGGGAAAGGGAAACACCATATATTTT.

This chain uses TRBV10-3 with TRBJ2-1, with 7 bases aligning to TRBD2. V lost 3 bases to trimming and J lost 5 bases; unmatched junction nucleotides: 7. The CDR3 contains 15 residues. Per germline, CDR1 ENHRY and CDR2 SYGVKD. This CDR3 is CAISDTGTTNNEQFF. In DNA, the CDR3 is TGTGCCATCAGTGATACCGGGACTACCAACAATGAGCAGTTCTTC.

This clone turned up a few times. The chain combines TRBV9 with TRBJ1-1; TRBD1 matches 7 bases. This CDR3 comprises 15 residues. Germline V gene sequence: CDR1 SGDLS, CDR2 YYNGEE. V lost 4 bases, J lost 0 bases, and 6 bases stayed unmatched. As DNA, the CDR3 is TGTGCCAGCAGCTCCAAGACAGGGATGAACACTGAAGCTTTCTTT. The encoded protein is CASSSKTGMNTEAFF.

The chain has TRBV5-5 and TRBJ2-1; 8 bases map to TRBD1. This CDR3 has 16 residues. Germline V lookup: CDR1 SGHKS, CDR2 YYEKEE (reference sequence). V trimming: 3 bases; J trimming: 9 bases; junction bases outside the gene matches: 14. Here the CDR3 reads CASSSGQGGPYGEQFF. CDR3 DNA sequence: TGTGCCAGCAGCTCAGGACAGGGTGGCCCCTATGGTGAGCAGTTCTTC.

The chain carries TRBV28 and TRBJ2-5; TRBD1 matches 8 bases. Germline V CDR1 and CDR2: MDHEN, SYDVKM. Trimming cost V 4 bases and J 5 bases; bases outside gene matches: 6. The CDR3 has 14 residues. In DNA, the CDR3 is TGTGCCAGCAGTTACCAGGGGGCGTGGGAGACCCAGTACTTC. It codes for CASSYQGAWETQYF.

The CDR3 protein is CASGLAGANEQFF. Here the CDR3 DNA reads TGTGCCAGCGGACTAGCGGGAGCTAATGAGCAGTTCTTC. The chain couples TRBV28 to TRBJ2-1, with 13 bases fitting TRBD2. Germline assignment: CDR1 MDHEN and CDR2 SYDVKM. V gave up 8 bases and J gave up 7 bases; unmatched junction bases: 2. The CDR3 is 13 amino acids.

This clone was counted once. V gene TRBV29-1 combines with J gene TRBJ2-3; possible D gene TRBD2, 5 bases. The V end was cut by 7 bases, the J end by 0 bases, with 8 bases between. Germline-derived CDR1 and CDR2 are SQVTM and ANQGSEA. The CDR3 is 12 residues long. Written as DNA, the CDR3 is TGCAGCGAGCGGTCTAGCACAGATACGCAGTATTTT. As protein: CSERSSTDTQYF.

V and J are TRBV6-5 and TRBJ1-1; 7 bases agree with TRBD1. V was clipped by 6 bases and J by 3 bases; unmatched bases: 4. The CDR3 has 13 residues. The germline gives CDR1 MNHEY, CDR2 SVGAGI. As DNA, the CDR3 is TGTGCCAGCAGGTCAACAGGGGACACTGAAGCTTTCTTT. Translation: CASRSTGDTEAFF.

V gene TRBV24-1 combines with J gene TRBJ2-7; D is possibly TRBD2 (6 bases). The V gene's germline CDR1 is KGHDR and CDR2 SFDVKD. The V end lost 3 bases, the J end lost 2 bases, and 13 bases lay between the germline ends. The CDR3 runs to 15 residues. The CDR3 DNA sequence: TGTGCCACCAGTGATCCTCGGGAGAACACCTACGAGCAGTACTTC. It specifies CATSDPRENTYEQYF.

The chain has TRBV10-2 and TRBJ1-5; TRBD1 aligns across 7 bases. Germline CDR1 and CDR2: WSHSY and SAAADI. This CDR3 region has 15 residues. With V trimmed by 4 bases and J by 5 bases, 8 bases remained unmatched. CDR3 sequence reads: CASSVNRGMDQPQHF. CDR3 nucleotide sequence: TGCGCCAGCAGTGTGAACAGGGGAATGGATCAGCCCCAGCATTTT.

CDR3 DNA sequence: TGTGCCAGCAGTTACTCTGCCAGCGTTCCAATGTGGCCCCAGCATTTT. Translating gives CASSYSASVPMWPQHF. V and J are TRBV6-5 and TRBJ1-5; D remains unclear. V lost 0 bases, J lost 9 bases, and 18 bases lay in between. The length of the CDR3 is 16 residues. Per germline, CDR1 MNHEY and CDR2 SVGAGI.

The V and J genes are TRBV19 and TRBJ1-4; D is uncertain. Germline V gene sequence: CDR1 LNHDA, CDR2 SQIVND (reference sequence). This CDR3 spans 14 amino acids. V was shortened by 3 bases and J by 1 base, with 6 bases between the two germline ends. The CDR3 loop reads CASSMEGTNEKLFF. DNA for the CDR3: TGTGCCAGTAGTATGGAAGGAACTAATGAAAAACTGTTTTTT.

The rearrangement links TRBV6-1 to TRBJ1-5; D is uncertain. Trimming pared 3 bases from V and 6 bases from J, leaving 12 bases between. There are 14 residues in the CDR3. Per the germline V gene, CDR1 is MNHNS and CDR2 is SASEGT. The chain's CDR3 is CASSEREAGQPQHF. DNA for the CDR3: TGTGCCAGCAGTGAGCGGGAGGCTGGTCAGCCCCAGCATTTT.

The CDR3 is CASRLRGGNNQPQHF. The CDR3 DNA reads as TGTGCCAGCAGGCTGAGAGGGGGTAACAATCAGCCCCAGCATTTT. The chain has TRBV6-5 and TRBJ1-5; weak D call: TRBD1 (6 bases). CDR3 size: 15 residues. Germline CDR1 MNHEY, CDR2 SVGAGI. Deletions cut 6 bases from V and 3 bases from J, with 15 bases between.

The chain has TRBV20-1 and TRBJ1-1, with D hard to call. The V gene's germline CDR1 is DFQATT and CDR2 SNEGSKA (reference sequence). The CDR3 has 11 amino acids. The CDR3 DNA follows: TGCAGCAGGAATTCGGTCGCTGAAGCTTTCTTT. It encodes CSRNSVAEAFF.

This clone came up once. V usage is TRBV24-1 and J usage is TRBJ2-7, with 8 bases fitting TRBD2. CDR3 length: 16 residues. J gave up 4 bases and V 2 bases, and 9 bases lay outside the gene matches. CDR1 is KGHDR, CDR2 SFDVKD, per germline. For the CDR3, the DNA is TGTGCCACCAGTGATTCAGGACTAGCATGGGTATACGAGCAGTACTTC. Amino acid sequence: CATSDSGLAWVYEQYF.

The sample holds one count of this clone. The chain links TRBV7-3 to TRBJ1-2; D is unclear. Trimming took off 5 bases at V and 2 bases at J, with 9 bases between the two ends. Per germline, CDR1 SGHTA and CDR2 FQGTGA. This CDR3 has 13 residues. CDR3 protein: CASSQDGNYGYTF. As DNA, the CDR3 is TGTGCCAGCAGCCAGGACGGAAACTATGGCTACACCTTC.

The rearrangement links TRBV5-8 to TRBJ2-3, with TRBD1 matching 9 bases. The CDR3 loop spans 17 amino acids. The germline CDR1 and CDR2 sequences are SGHTS and YDEGEE. The V and J ends lost 5 bases and 2 bases, in that order; junction bases with no gene match: 12. The CDR3 here is CASRHPRGQGDTDTQYF. As DNA, the CDR3 is TGTGCCAGCAGACACCCTAGGGGACAGGGAGACACAGATACGCAGTATTTT.

The chain is built from TRBV30 and TRBJ1-1; D possibly corresponds to TRBD1 (5 bases). V shed 2 bases and J shed 11 bases, with 15 bases lying between them. The germline V gene encodes CDR1 GTSNPN and CDR2 SVGIG (reference sequence). The CDR3 has 12 residues. The CDR3 nucleotides are TGTGCCTGGAGTCCCGGGACGGAAACGGCTTTCTTT. Its translation is CAWSPGTETAFF.